The next 10 T cell receptor beta chains were all read from a single sample in a study of cytomegalovirus exposure and HLA in healthy donors. With 60 Vbeta and 13 Jbeta primers, the PCR was carried out. Method: immunoSEQ multiplex PCR; TCRdb's copy keeps in-frame clones and lacks some. The ten most abundant clones cover under 0.7% of a sample with around 120,000 clones. The source material was PBMCs. These receptors came from a middle-aged man in good health and CMV-seronegative.

The chain has TRBV27 and TRBJ2-1, with D hard to call. Trimming removed 8 bases from V and 0 bases from J, with 8 bases in between. This CDR3 comprises 13 residues. Germline CDR1 is MNHEY and CDR2 is SMNVEV (reference sequence). The CDR3 here is CASARSSYNEQFF. Written as DNA, the CDR3 is TGTGCCAGCGCTCGGAGCTCCTACAATGAGCAGTTCTTC.

Of note for this clone: One end of the junction fails to match germline, which may point to a read error. The chain links TRBV18 to TRBJ1-5; no firm D call. This CDR3 is built from 15 residues. Germline V CDR1 and CDR2: KGHSH, LQKENI. CDR3 DNA sequence: TGTGCCGGCTCACCAAGCGGTTCGGGCAATCAGCCCCAGCATTTT. Its translation: CAGSPSGSGNQPQHF.

V usage is TRBV10-2 and J usage is TRBJ2-5, with 13 bases lining up with TRBD2. Germline CDR1 reads WSHSY; CDR2 reads SAAADI. After removal of 6 bases from V and 7 bases from J, the junction contained 14 bases not matched to a gene. This CDR3 has 17 amino acids. The CDR3 is CASRPTSGGLRLGTQYF. Here the CDR3 DNA reads TGCGCCAGCAGACCGACTAGCGGGGGGCTCCGCCTAGGGACCCAGTACTTC.

The chain is built from TRBV5-1 and TRBJ1-3; D is uncertain. This CDR3 region has 15 residues. Trimming took 0 bases from V and 0 from J, leaving 7 bases between them. The germline gives CDR1 SGHRS, CDR2 YFSETQ. This CDR3 reads CASSLGTASGNTIYF. The DNA for the CDR3 is TGCGCCAGCAGCTTGGGAACAGCCTCTGGAAACACCATATATTTT. Looking up the rest from reference TRBV5-1 and TRBJ1-3 gives the full variable domain: KAGVTQTPRYLIKTRGQQVTLSCSPISGHRSVSWYQQTPGQGLQFLFEYFSETQRNKGNFPGRFSGRQFSNSRSEMNVSTLELGDSALYLCASSLGTASGNTIYFGEGSWLTVV.

V usage is TRBV30 and J usage is TRBJ2-3; D ambiguous. Trimming pared 0 bases from V and 5 bases from J, leaving 9 bases between. CDR3 size: 13 residues. Germline values: CDR1 GTSNPN, CDR2 SVGIG (reference sequence). CDR3 in amino acids: CAWSVENGDTQYF. The DNA for the CDR3 is TGTGCCTGGAGTGTAGAGAATGGAGATACGCAGTATTTT.

The chain joins TRBV7-2 to TRBJ1-2; a weak D match, TRBD1 (5 bases). Germline lookup yields CDR1 SGHTA and CDR2 FQGNSA. Trimming cost V 1 base and J 5 bases, with 5 bases left between them. The CDR3 consists of 12 residues. CDR3 DNA: TGTGCCAGCAGCTTAGAGGGGTATGGCTACACCTTC. Amino acid sequence: CASSLEGYGYTF.

CDR3 region: CASSSTGNYGYTF. Here the CDR3 DNA reads TGTGCCAGCAGCTCGACAGGGAACTATGGCTACACCTTC. V usage is TRBV11-3 and J usage is TRBJ1-2; 7 bases match TRBD1. Per germline, CDR1 SGHNT and CDR2 YENEEA. This CDR3 has 13 amino acids. With 4 bases clipped from V and 2 bases from J, the junction kept 1 base outside the gene matches.

This chain connects TRBV5-1 to TRBJ2-5; D is perhaps TRBD2 (6 bases). The CDR3 runs to 16 residues. Trimming stripped 2 bases from V and 2 bases from J, with 16 bases between. CDR1 is SGHRS and CDR2 is YFSETQ in the germline V gene. CDR3 residues: CASSFSVRDFQETQYF. The DNA of the CDR3 is TGCGCCAGCAGCTTTTCAGTTCGGGACTTTCAAGAGACCCAGTACTTC.

The chain links TRBV19 to TRBJ2-7, with TRBD1 identical over 9 bases. V was pared by 6 bases and J by 5 bases, with 8 bases of the junction left unmatched. Germline CDR1 and CDR2: LNHDA and SQIVND (reference sequence). This CDR3 is built from 14 residues. The CDR3 sequence: CASSRDRVTDEQYF. The CDR3 coding sequence is TGTGCCAGTAGCCGGGACAGGGTGACCGACGAGCAGTACTTC.

The chain carries TRBV13 and TRBJ1-3; D not certain. The V end was cut by 1 base, the J end by 3 bases, with 10 bases between. The length of the CDR3 is 15 residues. Germline V gene data show CDR1 as PRHDT and CDR2 as FYEKMQ (reference sequence). CDR3 DNA: TGTGCCAGCAGCTTAGACCGCACGGTTGGAAACACCATATATTTT. This encodes CASSLDRTVGNTIYF.